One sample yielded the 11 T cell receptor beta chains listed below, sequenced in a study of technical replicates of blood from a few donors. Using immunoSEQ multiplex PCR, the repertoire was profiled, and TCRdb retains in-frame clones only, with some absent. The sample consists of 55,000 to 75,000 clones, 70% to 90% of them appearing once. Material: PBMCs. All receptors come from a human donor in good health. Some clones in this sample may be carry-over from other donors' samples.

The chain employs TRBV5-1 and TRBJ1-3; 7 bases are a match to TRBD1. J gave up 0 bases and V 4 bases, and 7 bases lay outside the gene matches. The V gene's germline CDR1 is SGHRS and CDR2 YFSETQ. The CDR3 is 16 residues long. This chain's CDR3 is CASSPGQLSSGNTIYF. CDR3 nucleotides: TGCGCCAGCAGCCCGGGACAGCTAAGCTCTGGAAACACCATATATTTT.

CDR3 nucleotides: TGCGCCAGCAGCCAAGATCCCCCGACTCTGGGTGGCGGAGACAATGAGCAGTTCTTC. Protein: CASSQDPPTLGGGDNEQFF. The chain employs TRBV4-1 and TRBJ2-1; D is uncertain. Germline CDR1 reads MGHRA; CDR2 reads YSYEKL. This CDR3 contains 19 residues. The V end was cut by 0 bases, the J end by 5 bases, with 23 bases between.

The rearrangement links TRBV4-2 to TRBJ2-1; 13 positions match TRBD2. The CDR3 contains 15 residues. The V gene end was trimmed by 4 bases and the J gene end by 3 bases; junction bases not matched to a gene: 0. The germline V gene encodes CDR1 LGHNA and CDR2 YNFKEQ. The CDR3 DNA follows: TGTGCCAGCAGCCGGACTAGCGGGAGCTACAATGAGCAGTTCTTC. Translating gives CASSRTSGSYNEQFF.

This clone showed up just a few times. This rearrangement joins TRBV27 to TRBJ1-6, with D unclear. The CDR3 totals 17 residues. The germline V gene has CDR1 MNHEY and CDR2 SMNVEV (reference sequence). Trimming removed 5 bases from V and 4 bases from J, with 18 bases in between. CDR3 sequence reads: CASSTRLLTTYNSPLHF. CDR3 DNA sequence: TGTGCCAGCAGTACCCGACTGCTAACAACTTATAATTCACCCCTCCACTTT.

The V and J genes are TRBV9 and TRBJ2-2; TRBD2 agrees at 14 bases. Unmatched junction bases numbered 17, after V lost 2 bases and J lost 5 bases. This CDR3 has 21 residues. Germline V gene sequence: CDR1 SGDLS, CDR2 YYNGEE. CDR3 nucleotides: TGTGCCAGCAGCGTCGAACCGAAGACTAGCGGGAGGGCCGGGTTTACCGGGGAGCTGTTTTTT. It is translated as CASSVEPKTSGRAGFTGELFF.

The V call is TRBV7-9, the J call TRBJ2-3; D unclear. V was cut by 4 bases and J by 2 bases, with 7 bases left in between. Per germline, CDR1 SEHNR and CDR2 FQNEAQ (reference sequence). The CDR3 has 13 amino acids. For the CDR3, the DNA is TGTGCCAGCAGCTCCCCTCTCACAGATACGCAGTATTTT. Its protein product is CASSSPLTDTQYF.

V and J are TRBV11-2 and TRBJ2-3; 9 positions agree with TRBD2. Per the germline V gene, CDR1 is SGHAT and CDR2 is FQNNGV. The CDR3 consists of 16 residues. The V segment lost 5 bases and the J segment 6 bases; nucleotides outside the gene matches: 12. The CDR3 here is CASSPLRGGALDTQYF. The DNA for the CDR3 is TGTGCCAGCAGCCCTCTCCGCGGGGGGGCCCTTGATACGCAGTATTTT.

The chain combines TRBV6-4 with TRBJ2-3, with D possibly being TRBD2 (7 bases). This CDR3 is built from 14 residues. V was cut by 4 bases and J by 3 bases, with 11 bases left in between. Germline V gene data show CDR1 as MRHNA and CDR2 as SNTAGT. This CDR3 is CASSAGGPTDTQYF. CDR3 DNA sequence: TGTGCCAGCAGTGCCGGGGGGCCGACAGATACGCAGTATTTT.

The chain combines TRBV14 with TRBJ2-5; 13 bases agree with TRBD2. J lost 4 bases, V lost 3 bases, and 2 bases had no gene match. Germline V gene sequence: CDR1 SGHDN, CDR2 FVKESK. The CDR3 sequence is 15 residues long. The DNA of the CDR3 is TGTGCCAGCAGCCACCGACTAGCGGGAGGAGAGACCCAGTACTTC. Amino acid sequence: CASSHRLAGGETQYF.

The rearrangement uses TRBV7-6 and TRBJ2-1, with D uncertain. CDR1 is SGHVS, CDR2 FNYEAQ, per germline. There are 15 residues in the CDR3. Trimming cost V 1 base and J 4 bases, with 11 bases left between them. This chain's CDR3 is CASSLGAGAYNEQFF. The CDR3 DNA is TGTGCCAGCAGCTTAGGGGCAGGTGCTTACAATGAGCAGTTCTTC.

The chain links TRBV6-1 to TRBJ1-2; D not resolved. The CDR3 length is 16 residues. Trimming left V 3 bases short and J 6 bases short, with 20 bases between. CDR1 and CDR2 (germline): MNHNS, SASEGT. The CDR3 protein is CASSELYGVFVDGYTF. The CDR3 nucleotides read TGTGCCAGCAGTGAGTTATACGGGGTTTTCGTCGATGGCTACACCTTC.